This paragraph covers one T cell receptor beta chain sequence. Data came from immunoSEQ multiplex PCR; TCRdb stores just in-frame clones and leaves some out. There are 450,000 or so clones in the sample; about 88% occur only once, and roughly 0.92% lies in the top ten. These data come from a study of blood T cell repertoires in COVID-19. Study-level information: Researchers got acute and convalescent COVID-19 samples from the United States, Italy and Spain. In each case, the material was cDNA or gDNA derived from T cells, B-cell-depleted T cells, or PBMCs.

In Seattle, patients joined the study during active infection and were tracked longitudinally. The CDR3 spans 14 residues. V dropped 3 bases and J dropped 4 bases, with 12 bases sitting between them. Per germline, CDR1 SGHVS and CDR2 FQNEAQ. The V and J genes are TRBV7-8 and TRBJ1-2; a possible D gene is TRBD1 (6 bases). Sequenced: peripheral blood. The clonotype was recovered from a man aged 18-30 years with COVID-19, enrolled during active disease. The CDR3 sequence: CASSFSGTTYGYTF. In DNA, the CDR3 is TGTGCCAGCAGCTTTTCCGGGACAACCTATGGCTACACCTTC.